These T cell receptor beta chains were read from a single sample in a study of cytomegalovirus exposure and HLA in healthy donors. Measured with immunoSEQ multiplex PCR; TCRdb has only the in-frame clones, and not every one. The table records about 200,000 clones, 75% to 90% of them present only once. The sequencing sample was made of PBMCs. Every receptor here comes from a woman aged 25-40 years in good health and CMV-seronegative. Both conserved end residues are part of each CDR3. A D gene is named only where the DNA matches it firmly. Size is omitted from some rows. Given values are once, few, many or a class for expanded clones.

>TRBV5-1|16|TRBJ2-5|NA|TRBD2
TGCGCCAGCAGATCCGCTAGCGGAGGACGGCAAGAGACCCAGTACTTC
CASRSASGGRQETQYF
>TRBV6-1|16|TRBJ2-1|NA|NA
TGTGCCAGCAGTGGGCAGGGTGTGGGAGGAGTAAGTGAGCAGTTCTTC
CASSGQGVGGVSEQFF
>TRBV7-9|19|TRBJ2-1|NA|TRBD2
TGTGCCAGCATCCAATCGGGACTAGCGAGCGGGATCAACTACAATGAGCAGTTCTTC
CASIQSGLASGINYNEQFF
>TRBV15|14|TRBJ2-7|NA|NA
TGTGCCACCAGCAGCATAGGGCAGGGAGGCGAGCAGTACTTC
CATSSIGQGGEQYF
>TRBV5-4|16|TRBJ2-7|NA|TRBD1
TGTGCCAGCAGCTACCGTACCGGGACAGGGGAAAACGAGCAGTACTTC
CASSYRTGTGENEQYF
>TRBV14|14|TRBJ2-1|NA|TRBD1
TGTGCCAGCAGCACAGGGGTATTAGACAATGAGCAGTTCTTC
CASSTGVLDNEQFF
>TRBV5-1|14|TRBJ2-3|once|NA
TGCGCCAGCAGTAGCAGGACTAGCACAGATACGCAGTATTTT
CASSSRTSTDTQYF
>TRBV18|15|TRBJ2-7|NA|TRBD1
TGTGCCAGCTCCCGAACCGGGACAGCCTCCTACGAGCAGTACTTC
CASSRTGTASYEQYF
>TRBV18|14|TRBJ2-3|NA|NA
TGTGCCAGCTCACAGGGGCTCAGCACAGATACGCAGTATTTT
CASSQGLSTDTQYF
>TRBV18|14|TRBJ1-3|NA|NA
TGTGCCAGCTCACCAGGTACGGGAGGAAACACCATATATTTT
CASSPGTGGNTIYF
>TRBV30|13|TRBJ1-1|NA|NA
TGTGCCTGGAGTGGAGGGGGTTACGCTGAAGCTTTCTTT
CAWSGGGYAEAFF
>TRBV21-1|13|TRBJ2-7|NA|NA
TGTGCCAGCAGCAAACCCCCATGTTCGGGGCAGTACTTC
CASSKPPCSGQYF
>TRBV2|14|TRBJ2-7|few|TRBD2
TGTGCCTCCCGTGGGGCGGGAGGGAAAAGCGAGCAGTACTTC
CASRGAGGKSEQYF
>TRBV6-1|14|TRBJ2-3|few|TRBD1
TGTGCCAGCAGTGAAAACAGGGGCATGGGTACGCAGTATTTT
CASSENRGMGTQYF
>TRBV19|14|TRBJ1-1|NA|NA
TGTGCCAGTATGTCCGTGGCCGCGGACACTGAAGCTTTCTTT
CASMSVAADTEAFF
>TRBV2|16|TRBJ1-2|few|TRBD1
TGTGCCAGCAGTGAAACTGGACAGGGGTTTGACTATGGCTACACCTTC
CASSETGQGFDYGYTF
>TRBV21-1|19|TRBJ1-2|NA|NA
TGTGCCAGCAGCAAATCAGTGGCCGGGACAGGCCTATCTAACTATGGCTACACCTTC
CASSKSVAGTGLSNYGYTF
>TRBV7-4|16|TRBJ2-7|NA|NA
TGTGCCAGCAGCCCCTTTTACTGCTTTACGTCCTACGAGCAGTACTTC
CASSPFYCFTSYEQYF
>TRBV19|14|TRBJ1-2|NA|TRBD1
TGTGCCAGTACCAGGACAGGGACGAACTATGGCTACACCTTC
CASTRTGTNYGYTF
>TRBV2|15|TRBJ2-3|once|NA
TGTGCCACCGACAGTTTTGGACATAGCACAGATACGCAGTATTTT
CATDSFGHSTDTQYF
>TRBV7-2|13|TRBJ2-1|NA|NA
TGTGCCAGCAGCTTAGTGTACAACAATGAGCAGTTCTTC
CASSLVYNNEQFF
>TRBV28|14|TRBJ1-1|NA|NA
TGTGCCAGCAGTTTAACCAGCGCCGGGGGGGTAGCTTTCTTT
CASSLTSAGGVAFF
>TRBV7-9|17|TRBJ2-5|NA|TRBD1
TGTGCCAGCAGCTTACCCTCCGAAGGACAGGCCCAAGAGACCCAGTACTTC
CASSLPSEGQAQETQYF
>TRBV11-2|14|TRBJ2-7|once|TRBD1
TGTGCCAGCAGCTCCTACAGGGGGCAATACGAGCAGTACTTC
CASSSYRGQYEQYF
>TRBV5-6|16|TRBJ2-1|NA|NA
TGTGCCAGCAGCCCGCCCGGGATGAAAGCCTACAATGAGCAGTTCTTC
CASSPPGMKAYNEQFF
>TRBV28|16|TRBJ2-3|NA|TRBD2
TGTGCCAGCAGTCCCCAAACTAGCGGGGTCACAGATACGCAGTATTTT
CASSPQTSGVTDTQYF
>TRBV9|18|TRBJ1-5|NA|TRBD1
TGTGCCAGCAGCGTTAGGGGGCGGGACAGGGGGAGAAGGCAGCCCCAGCATTTT
CASSVRGRDRGRRQPQHF
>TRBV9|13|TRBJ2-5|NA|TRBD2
TGTGCCAGCAGCGCGGGACTAGCCGAGACCCAGTACTTC
CASSAGLAETQYF
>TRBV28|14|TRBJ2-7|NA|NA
TGTGCCAGCAGTACCCTCGGAGGCTCCTACGAGCAGTACTTC
CASSTLGGSYEQYF
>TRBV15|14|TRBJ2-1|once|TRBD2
TGTGCCACCAGTCCGGGACTAGCAACGAATGAGCAGTTCTTC
CATSPGLATNEQFF
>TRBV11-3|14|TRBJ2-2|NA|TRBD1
TGTGCCAGCAGCCCAGGACAGGACACCGGGGAGCTGTTTTTT
CASSPGQDTGELFF
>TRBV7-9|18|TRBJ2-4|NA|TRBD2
TGTGCCAGCAGCTTAGCGACTAGCGGGGTTTTAGCCAAAAACATTCAGTACTTC
CASSLATSGVLAKNIQYF
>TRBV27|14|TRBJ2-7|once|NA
TGTGCCAGCAGTCCTCAGGGGTTTACGGCCGAGCAGTACTTC
CASSPQGFTAEQYF
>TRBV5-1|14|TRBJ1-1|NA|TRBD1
TGCGCCAGCAGCTCTGGACAGGCGAACACTGAAGCTTTCTTT
CASSSGQANTEAFF
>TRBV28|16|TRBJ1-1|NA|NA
TGTGCCAGCAGTTTAGCCCCCAGGGAGGGGTACACTGAAGCTTTCTTT
CASSLAPREGYTEAFF
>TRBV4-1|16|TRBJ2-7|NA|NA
TGCGCCAGCAGCCAAGATCGATGGACAGAGTCCTACGAGCAGTACTTC
CASSQDRWTESYEQYF
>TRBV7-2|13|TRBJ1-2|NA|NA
TGTGCCAGCAGCTTAGTCCTCCTCTATGGCTACACCTTC
CASSLVLLYGYTF
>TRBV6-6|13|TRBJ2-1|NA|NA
TGTGCCAGCAGTTACTCGGGCGGGACGGGACGACTCTTC
CASSYSGGTGRLF
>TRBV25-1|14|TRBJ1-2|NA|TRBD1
TGTGCCAGCAGTGTAGGAGGGACAGGGGGTGGCTACACCTTC
CASSVGGTGGGYTF
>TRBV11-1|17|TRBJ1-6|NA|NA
TGTGCCAGCAGCGCATGGGGGCGGGCGGCTTCGGATTCACCCCTCCACTTT
CASSAWGRAASDSPLHF
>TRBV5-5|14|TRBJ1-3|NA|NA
TGTGCCAGCAGCCACCGGACAGCTGGAAACACCATATATTTT
CASSHRTAGNTIYF
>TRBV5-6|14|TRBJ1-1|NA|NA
TGTGCCAGCAGCTTTGGGCCCTGGGACACTGAAGCTTTCTTT
CASSFGPWDTEAFF
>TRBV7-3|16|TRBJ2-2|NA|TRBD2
TGTGCCAGCAGCCCAACGGGGGGACGCGAAGGTGGGGAGCTGTTTTTT
CASSPTGGREGGELFF
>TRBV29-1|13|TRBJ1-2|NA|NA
TGCAGCGTTGAAGGGGGGCTCGGCTATGGCTACACCTTC
CSVEGGLGYGYTF
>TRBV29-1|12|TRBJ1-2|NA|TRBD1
TGCAGCGCCATACAGGGGAACTATGGCTACACCTTC
CSAIQGNYGYTF
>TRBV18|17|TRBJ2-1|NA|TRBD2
TGTGCCAGCTCCGCTTCGGCGGGACTAGCGGGAGGTCGTGAGCAGTTCTTC
CASSASAGLAGGREQFF
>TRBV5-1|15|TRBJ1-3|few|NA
TGCGCCAGCAGCTCAACAGGGATGTCTGGAAACACCATATATTTT
CASSSTGMSGNTIYF
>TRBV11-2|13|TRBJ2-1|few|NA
TGTGCCAGCAGCCTGAGCCGGGCCTACCCAGGGGTCTTC
CASSLSRAYPGVF
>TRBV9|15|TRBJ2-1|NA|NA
TGTGCCAGCAGCGGAGGACGGGGCTCCTACAATGAGCAGTTCTTC
CASSGGRGSYNEQFF
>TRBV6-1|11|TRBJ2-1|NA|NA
TGTGCCAGCAAGAACAACAATGAGCAGTTCTTC
CASKNNNEQFF
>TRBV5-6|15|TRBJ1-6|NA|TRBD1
TGTGCCAGCAGCCAGTACAGGGGGCGTATGTCACCCCTCCACTTT
CASSQYRGRMSPLHF
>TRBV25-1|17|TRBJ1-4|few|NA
TGTGCCAGCAGTGATCACAACGGGGGACTGCTAAATGAAAAACTGTTTTTT
CASSDHNGGLLNEKLFF
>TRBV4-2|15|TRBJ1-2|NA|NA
TGTGCCAGCAGCCAAGATCTGAGAGGGGCGGGAGGCTACACCTTC
CASSQDLRGAGGYTF
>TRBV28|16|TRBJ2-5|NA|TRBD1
TGTGCCAGCAGTCACCGGACAGGGGGATACCAAGAGACCCAGTACTTC
CASSHRTGGYQETQYF
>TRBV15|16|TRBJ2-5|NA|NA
TGTGCCACCAGCCGCGACGTTCCAGGGGAAAGGGAGACCCAGTACTTC
CATSRDVPGERETQYF